This T cell receptor (beta chain) came from a study of follicular helper T cells after annual influenza vaccination. Using immunoSEQ multiplex PCR, the repertoire was profiled, and TCRdb retains in-frame clones only, with some absent. Of some 2,200 clones in the sample, about 69% were seen once. Concerning this clone itself: Antigen specificity is unknown.

As for time point: 2015-2016 season, pre-vaccination. CDR1 SGDLS and CDR2 YYNGEE come from the germline V gene. This CDR3 is built from 14 residues. The junction had 6 bases not matched to a gene; V was cut back by 3 bases and J by 4 bases. Study conclusions and caveats: Successive annual vaccinations recalled a recurrent oligoclonal ICOS+CD38+ cTfh response with influenza-specific clonotypes.

The receptor was derived from an adult who received the influenza vaccine. Sample: CXCR5+ CD38+ circulating T follicular helper cells from blood, taken on the day of influenza vaccination. Noted subset: circulating Tfh, non-naive CD4+CXCR5+PD-1+ (ICOS+CD38+ or ICOS-CD38-). This chain connects TRBV9 to TRBJ1-2; 7 positions agree with TRBD1. The CDR3 reads CASSEGAGGYGYTF. The CDR3 nucleotides are TGTGCCAGCAGCGAGGGGGCAGGGGGCTATGGCTACACCTTC.